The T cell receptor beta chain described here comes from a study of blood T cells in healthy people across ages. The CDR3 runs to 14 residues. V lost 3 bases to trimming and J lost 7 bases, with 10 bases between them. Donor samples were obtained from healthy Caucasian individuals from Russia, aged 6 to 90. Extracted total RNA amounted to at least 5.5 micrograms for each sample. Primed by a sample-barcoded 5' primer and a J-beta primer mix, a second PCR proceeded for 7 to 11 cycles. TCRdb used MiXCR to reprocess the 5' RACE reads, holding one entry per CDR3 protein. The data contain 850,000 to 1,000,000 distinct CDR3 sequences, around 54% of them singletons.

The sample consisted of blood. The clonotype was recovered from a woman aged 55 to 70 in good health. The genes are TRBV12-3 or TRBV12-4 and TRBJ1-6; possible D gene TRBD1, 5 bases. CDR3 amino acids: CASSLDTSNSPLHF. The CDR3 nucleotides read TGTGCCAGCAGTTTGGACACTAGCAATTCACCCCTCCACTTT.